The next 19 T cell receptor beta chains were all read from a single sample in a study of T-cell memory formation after mild COVID-19. Using its own MiXCR run on the 5' RACE reads, TCRdb lists one record per CDR3 protein. This sample carries more than 250,000 distinct CDR3 sequences, roughly 15% of them seen once, and the ten largest clones take 20% to 25%. Material for sequencing was PBMCs or a T cell subset sorted from them (not recorded which). These receptors all come from a man aged 18 to 35 who had mild COVID-19 (a few samples of this study predate the infection). Cell type and time point are not known.

This clonotype was seen ten or more times. CDR3 region: CASIERTGQETQYF. CDR3 DNA: TGTGCCAGCATCGAAAGGACGGGACAAGAGACCCAGTACTTC. The chain has TRBV7-2 and TRBJ2-5, with D perhaps TRBD2 (5 bases). The V and J ends lost 7 bases and 2 bases respectively, with 14 bases between them. The CDR3 is 14 amino acids. CDR1 is SGHTA and CDR2 is FQGNSA in the germline V gene.

This clonotype was recorded many times. The chain employs TRBV3-1 and TRBJ2-7, with D uncertain. This CDR3 region has 15 residues. Per germline, CDR1 LGHDT and CDR2 YNNKEL (reference sequence). Trimming pared 0 bases from V and 6 bases from J, leaving 15 bases between. The CDR3 loop is CASSQEVAVLREQYF. CDR3 coding DNA: TGTGCCAGCAGCCAAGAAGTCGCGGTCCTCCGCGAGCAGTACTTC.

The sample holds a few counts of this clonotype. The chain combines TRBV6-2 or TRBV6-3 with TRBJ1-2, with a weak D call TRBD1 (6 bases). This CDR3 contains 15 residues. The germline CDR1 and CDR2 sequences are MNHEY and SVGEGT. V dropped 4 bases and J dropped 7 bases, with 19 bases sitting between them. CDR3 nucleotides: TGTGCCAGCAGTTTACAGGGCCAGGGTATTTCTGGCTACACCTTC. Translation gives CASSLQGQGISGYTF.

The V and J genes are TRBV29-1 and TRBJ2-1, with D unresolved. V lost 1 base to trimming and J lost 3 bases, with 7 bases between them. The CDR3 has 13 residues. Germline CDR1 is SQVTM and CDR2 is ANQGSEA. The CDR3 loop reads CSVEGGSYNEQFF. In DNA, the CDR3 is TGCAGCGTTGAAGGAGGCAGCTACAATGAGCAGTTCTTC.

This clonotype came up a few times. This chain links TRBV7-3 with TRBJ1-2; 11 bases line up with TRBD1. V shed 5 bases, J shed 3 bases, and the junction held 5 bases outside the gene matches. CDR3 length: 15 amino acids. CDR1 and CDR2 (germline): SGHTA, FQGTGA. DNA for the CDR3: TGTGCCAGCAGCCGAACGGGACAGGGGGACTATGGCTACACCTTC. Translating it yields CASSRTGQGDYGYTF.

This chain links TRBV2 with TRBJ2-1; 8 nucleotides match TRBD2. This CDR3 comprises 14 residues. J lost 7 bases, V lost 7 bases, and 9 bases had no gene match. Germline CDR1 SNHLY, CDR2 FYNNEI. The CDR3 reads CASMGWTGGNEQFF. CDR3 coding DNA: TGTGCCAGCATGGGGTGGACGGGGGGGAATGAGCAGTTCTTC.

This clonotype was observed at least ten times. The chain is built from TRBV7-2 and TRBJ1-5; no reliable D call. Germline loops: CDR1 SGHTA, CDR2 FQGNSA. The CDR3 runs to 12 residues. V was shortened by 5 bases and J by 5 bases, with 7 bases between the two germline ends. In nucleotides, the CDR3 is TGTGCCAGCAGCCTAGACCATCAGCCCCAGCATTTT. Translation gives CASSLDHQPQHF.

The chain has TRBV7-6 and TRBJ1-2, with a tentative D call TRBD1 (6 bases). The CDR3 is made up of 14 amino acids. V lost 1 base and J 2 bases, leaving 8 bases between the germline ends. Per the germline V gene, CDR1 is SGHVS and CDR2 is FNYEAQ. The CDR3 protein is CASSLGGPNYGYTF. In DNA, the CDR3 is TGTGCCAGCAGCTTAGGGGGGCCGAACTATGGCTACACCTTC.

This clonotype was seen only a few times. This rearrangement joins TRBV20-1 to TRBJ1-6; D gene uncertain. This CDR3 contains 15 residues. V lost 1 base and J lost 4, with 11 bases in between. Germline V gives CDR1 DFQATT, CDR2 SNEGSKA (reference sequence). The CDR3 DNA reads TGCAGTGCTAGAGGGGCAGAAAGTTATAATTCACCCCTCCACTTT. Residues: CSARGAESYNSPLHF.

The sample holds many counts of this clonotype. V is TRBV5-1 and J is TRBJ2-1, with 9 nucleotides matching TRBD1. Per the germline V gene, CDR1 is SGHRS and CDR2 is YFSETQ. J lost 7 bases, V lost 0 bases, and 8 bases had no gene match. The CDR3 contains 16 residues. The CDR3 region has the DNA TGCGCCAGCAGCTTGGTCGTCGCGACAGGGGGGAATGAGCAGTTCTTC. This translates into CASSLVVATGGNEQFF.

J is TRBJ1-1 and V is TRBV12-3 or TRBV12-4; D not certain. The V end lost 3 bases, the J end lost 2 bases, and 4 bases lay between the germline ends. The CDR3 runs 12 residues. The DNA of the CDR3 is TGTGCCAGCAGTTTTGCTAACACTGAAGCTTTCTTT. It codes for CASSFANTEAFF.

This clonotype was found a few times. The J gene is TRBJ1-1, the V gene TRBV6-5; D is unresolved. Germline CDR1 reads MNHEY; CDR2 reads SVGAGI. Trimming removed 2 bases at V and 6 bases at J, with 19 bases between. The CDR3 has 16 residues. In DNA, the CDR3 is TGTGCCAGCAGTTACAGGGAAGGACGCCGCAACGCTGAAGCTTTCTTT. It yields the protein CASSYREGRRNAEAFF.

This chain connects TRBV2 to TRBJ2-2; perhaps TRBD1 as D (6 bases). The CDR3 is 15 residues long. Germline V CDR1 and CDR2: SNHLY, FYNNEI. The V gene lost 6 bases and the J gene lost 2 bases, with 13 bases spanning the gap. CDR3 loop: CASRATGPNTGELFF. Here the CDR3 DNA reads TGTGCCAGCAGGGCGACAGGCCCCAACACCGGGGAGCTGTTTTTT.

This clonotype was detected a few times. The V call is TRBV15, the J call TRBJ2-1; TRBD1 matches at 8 bases. The CDR3 loop spans 15 amino acids. Per the germline V gene, CDR1 is LNHNV and CDR2 is YYDKDF (reference sequence). V lost 4 bases and J lost 8; bases outside the gene matches: 10. CDR3 in DNA: TGTGCCACCAGCAATGACAGGGGAAAAGGCTATGAGCAGTTCTTC. It is translated as CATSNDRGKGYEQFF.

Written as DNA, the CDR3 is TGTGCCAGCAGTTACCGACCTCTCCAAGAGACCCAGTACTTC. It translates to CASSYRPLQETQYF. The rearrangement links TRBV6-2 or TRBV6-3 to TRBJ2-5, with D unresolved. CDR1 is MNHEY, CDR2 SVGEGT, per germline. The CDR3 is made up of 14 amino acids. V lost 2 bases to trimming and J lost 1 base, with 8 bases between them.

This clonotype was seen only a few times. V gene TRBV20-1 combines with J gene TRBJ2-7, with a weak D call TRBD2 (6 bases). Trimming removed 6 bases from V and 4 bases from J, with 16 bases in between. The CDR3 is made up of 13 amino acids. Germline CDR1 DFQATT, CDR2 SNEGSKA (reference sequence). CDR3 nucleotide sequence: TGCAGTGCGGTCCCCCGGGAGTCTTACGAGCAGTACTTC. Translating gives CSAVPRESYEQYF.

This clonotype was seen ten or more times. The chain links TRBV21-1 to TRBJ2-7; the D call TRBD1 from the table was never checked on the DNA. TRBV21-1 is tagged as a pseudogene. The CDR3 spans 17 residues. The CDR3 DNA follows: TGTGCCAGCACCTTTCGGGGCAGACCTCCGCGCTCCTACGAGCAGTACGTC. Amino acid sequence: CASTFRGRPPRSYEQYV.

This clonotype was seen only a few times. The chain is built from TRBV20-1 and TRBJ1-4; no reliable D call. Germline V gene lookup returns CDR1 DFQATT and CDR2 SNEGSKA (reference sequence). CDR3 size: 12 residues. With 2 bases removed from V and 5 bases from J, the gap between germline ends came to 6 bases. CDR3 in amino acids: CSARSANEKLFF. The DNA of the CDR3 is TGCAGTGCTAGAAGTGCCAATGAAAAACTGTTTTTT.

The sample holds a few counts of this clonotype. The chain links TRBV20-1 to TRBJ1-5, with D perhaps TRBD1 (5 bases). Per the germline V gene, CDR1 is DFQATT and CDR2 is SNEGSKA (reference sequence). The CDR3 extends over 13 amino acids. Trimming removed 7 bases from V and 3 bases from J, with 13 bases in between. The CDR3 DNA reads as TGCAGTGTAACACCGGGGGTCAATCAGCCCCAGCATTTT. Amino acids: CSVTPGVNQPQHF.